This T cell receptor beta chain was sequenced in a study of blood T cell repertoires in COVID-19. This clone was recorded a few times. Germline V CDR1 and CDR2: MNHEY, SMNVEV (reference sequence). The length of the CDR3 is 13 residues. The ends were cut back, 6 bases at V and 7 bases at J, with 15 bases in the middle. As processed by the authors: Estimated nucleated cell counts came from reference gene primer amplification. TCRdb keeps only in-frame clones here, not all; method: immunoSEQ multiplex PCR. That table furnishes V, J and clone size, whereas the DNA furnished D and trimming. The sample carries 97,000 or so clones, around 73% recorded once.

The rearrangement uses TRBV27 and TRBJ1-2; TRBD1 is a possible D gene (5 bases). The sequencing sample was made of peripheral blood. The source is a man in his 60s with active or convalescent COVID-19. The CDR3 DNA reads as TGTGCCAGCAGCCCCCCCGCGGGGGGTGGCTACACCTTC. This sequence encodes CASSPPAGGGYTF.